This TCR beta chain was profiled in a study of blood T cell repertoires in COVID-19. Study overall: Italy, Spain and the United States were the sources of the convalescent and acute COVID-19 samples. Sources were T cells, B-cell-depleted T cells, or PBMCs; the material itself was cDNA or gDNA.

Authors' methods: Amplification from reference gene primers served as the basis for estimated nucleated cell counts. Repertoires were generated with immunoSEQ multiplex PCR, while TCRdb's copy carries only in-frame clones and drops some. That table is the source of V, J and clone size, and D and trimming were worked out from the DNA. The repertoire includes about 98,000 clones, roughly 82% of them detected once, and approximately 10% sits in the top ten. The V gene lost 0 bases and the J gene lost 4 bases, with 7 bases spanning the gap. The CDR3 is made up of 13 amino acids. Germline V lookup: CDR1 GTSNPN, CDR2 SVGIG (reference sequence).

The V and J genes are TRBV30 and TRBJ1-3; D unresolved. The clonotype was recovered from a man in his 70s with active or convalescent COVID-19. Sequenced: peripheral blood. The CDR3 DNA is TGTGCCTGGAGTGTACGGAGCGGAAACACCATATATTTT. Amino acid sequence: CAWSVRSGNTIYF.